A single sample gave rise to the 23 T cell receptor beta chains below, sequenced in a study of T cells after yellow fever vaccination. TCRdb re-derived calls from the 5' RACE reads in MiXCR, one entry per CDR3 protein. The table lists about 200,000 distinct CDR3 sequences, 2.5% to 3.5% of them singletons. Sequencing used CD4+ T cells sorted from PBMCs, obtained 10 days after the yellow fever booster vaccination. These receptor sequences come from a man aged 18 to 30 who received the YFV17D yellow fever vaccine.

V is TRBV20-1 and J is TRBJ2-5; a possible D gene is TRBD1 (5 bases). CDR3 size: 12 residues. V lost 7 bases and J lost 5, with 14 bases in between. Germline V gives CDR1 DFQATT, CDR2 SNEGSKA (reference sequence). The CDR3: CSGRAPGETQYF. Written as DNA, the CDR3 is TGCAGTGGCCGGGCCCCAGGGGAGACCCAGTACTTC.

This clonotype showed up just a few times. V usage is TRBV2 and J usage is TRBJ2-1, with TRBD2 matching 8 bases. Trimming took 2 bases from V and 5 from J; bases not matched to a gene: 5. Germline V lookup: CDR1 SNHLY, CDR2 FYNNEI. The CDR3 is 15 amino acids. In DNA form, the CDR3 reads TGTGCCAGCAGTGAACAGGGACTAGTCCACAATGAGCAGTTCTTC. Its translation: CASSEQGLVHNEQFF.

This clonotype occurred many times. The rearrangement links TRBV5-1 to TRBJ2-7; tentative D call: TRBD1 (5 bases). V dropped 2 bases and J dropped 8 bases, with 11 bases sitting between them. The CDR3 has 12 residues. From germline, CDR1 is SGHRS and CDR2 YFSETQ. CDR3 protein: CASSFDQGKQYF. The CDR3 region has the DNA TGCGCCAGCAGCTTTGATCAGGGCAAGCAGTACTTC.

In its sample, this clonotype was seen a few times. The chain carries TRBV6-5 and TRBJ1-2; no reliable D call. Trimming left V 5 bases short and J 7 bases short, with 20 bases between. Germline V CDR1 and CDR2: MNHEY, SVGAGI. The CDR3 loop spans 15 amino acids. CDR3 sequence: CASSGHSGEIRGYTF. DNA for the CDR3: TGTGCCAGCAGTGGCCATAGTGGGGAGATACGTGGCTACACCTTC.

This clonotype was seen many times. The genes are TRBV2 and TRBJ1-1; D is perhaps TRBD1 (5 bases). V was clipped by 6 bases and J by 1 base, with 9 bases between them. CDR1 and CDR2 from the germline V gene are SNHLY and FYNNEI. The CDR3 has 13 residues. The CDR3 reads CASRGRGNTEAFF. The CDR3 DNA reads TGTGCCAGCAGAGGTAGGGGGAACACTGAAGCTTTCTTT.

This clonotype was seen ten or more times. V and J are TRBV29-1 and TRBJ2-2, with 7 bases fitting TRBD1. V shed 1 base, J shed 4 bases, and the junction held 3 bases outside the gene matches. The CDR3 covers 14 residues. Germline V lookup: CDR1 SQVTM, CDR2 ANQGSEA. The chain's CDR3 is CSVEAHRGTGELFF. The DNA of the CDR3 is TGCAGCGTTGAAGCGCACAGGGGCACCGGGGAGCTGTTTTTT.

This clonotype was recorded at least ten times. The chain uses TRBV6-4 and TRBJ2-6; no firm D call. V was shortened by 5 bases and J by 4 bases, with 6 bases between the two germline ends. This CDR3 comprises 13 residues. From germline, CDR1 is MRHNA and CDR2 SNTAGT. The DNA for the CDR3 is TGTGCCAGCAGTAGTTCAGGGGCCAACGTCCTGACTTTC. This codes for CASSSSGANVLTF.

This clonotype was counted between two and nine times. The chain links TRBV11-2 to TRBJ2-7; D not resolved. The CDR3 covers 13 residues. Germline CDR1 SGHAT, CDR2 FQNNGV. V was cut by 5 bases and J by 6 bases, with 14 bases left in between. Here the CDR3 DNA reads TGTGCCAGCAGCCCTTCTCTTTCCGGCGAGCAGTACGTC. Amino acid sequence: CASSPSLSGEQYV.

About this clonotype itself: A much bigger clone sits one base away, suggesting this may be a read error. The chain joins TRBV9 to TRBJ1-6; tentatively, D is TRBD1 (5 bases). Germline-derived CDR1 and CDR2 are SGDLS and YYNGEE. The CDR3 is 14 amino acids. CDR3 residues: CASSETAQNSPPHF. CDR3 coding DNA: TGTGCCAGCAGCGAGACAGCTCAGAATTCACCCCCCCACTTT.

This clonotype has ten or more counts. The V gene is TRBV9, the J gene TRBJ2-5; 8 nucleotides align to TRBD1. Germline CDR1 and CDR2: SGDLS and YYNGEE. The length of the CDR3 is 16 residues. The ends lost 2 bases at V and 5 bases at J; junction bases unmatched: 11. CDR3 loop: CASSVSPRDRRETQYF. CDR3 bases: TGTGCCAGCAGCGTCTCCCCCCGGGACAGGCGGGAGACCCAGTACTTC. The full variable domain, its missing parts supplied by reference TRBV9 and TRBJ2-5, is DSGVTQTPKHLITATGQRVTLRCSPRSGDLSVYWYQQSLDQGLQFLIQYYNGEERAKGNILERFSAQQFPDLHSELNLSSLELGDSALYFCASSVSPRDRRETQYFGPGTRLLVL.

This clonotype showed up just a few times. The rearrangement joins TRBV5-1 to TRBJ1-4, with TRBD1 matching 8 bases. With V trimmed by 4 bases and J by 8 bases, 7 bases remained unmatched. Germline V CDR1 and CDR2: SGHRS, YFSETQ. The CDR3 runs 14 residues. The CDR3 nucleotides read TGCGCCAGCAGCATCGGACAGGGTGGAGAAAAACTGTTTTTT. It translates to CASSIGQGGEKLFF.

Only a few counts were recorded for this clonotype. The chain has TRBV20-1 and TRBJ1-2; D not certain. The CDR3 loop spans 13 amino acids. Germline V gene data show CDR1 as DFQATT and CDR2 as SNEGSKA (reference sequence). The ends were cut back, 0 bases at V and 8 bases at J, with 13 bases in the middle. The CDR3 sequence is CSARDPYRKGYTF. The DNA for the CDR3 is TGCAGTGCTAGAGATCCCTATCGCAAAGGCTACACCTTC.

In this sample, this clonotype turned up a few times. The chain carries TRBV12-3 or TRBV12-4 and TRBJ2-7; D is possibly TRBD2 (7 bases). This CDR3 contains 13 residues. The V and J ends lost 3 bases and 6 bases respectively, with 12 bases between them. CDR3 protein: CASSFFRGAEQYF. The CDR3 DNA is TGTGCCAGCAGTTTTTTCCGGGGGGCCGAGCAGTACTTC.

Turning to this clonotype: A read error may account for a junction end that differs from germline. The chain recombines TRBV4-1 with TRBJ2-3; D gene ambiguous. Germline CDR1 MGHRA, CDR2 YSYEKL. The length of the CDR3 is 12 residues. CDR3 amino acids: CASSQELHLMHF. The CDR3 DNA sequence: TGCGCCAGCAGCCAAGAGCTCCACCTGATGCATTTT.

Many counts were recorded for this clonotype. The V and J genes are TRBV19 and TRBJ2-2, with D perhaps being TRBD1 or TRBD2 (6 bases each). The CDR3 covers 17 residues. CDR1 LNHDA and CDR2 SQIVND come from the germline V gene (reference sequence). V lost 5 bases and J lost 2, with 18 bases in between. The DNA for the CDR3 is TGTGCCAGTAGTTTACCGAGGGGGGCGGCAAACACCGGGGAGCTGTTTTTT. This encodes CASSLPRGAANTGELFF. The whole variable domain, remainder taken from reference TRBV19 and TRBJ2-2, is DGGITQSPKYLFRKEGQNVTLSCEQNLNHDAMYWYRQDPGQGLRLIYYSQIVNDFQKGDIAEGYSVSREKKESFPLTVTSAQKNPTAFYLCASSLPRGAANTGELFFGEGSRLTVL.

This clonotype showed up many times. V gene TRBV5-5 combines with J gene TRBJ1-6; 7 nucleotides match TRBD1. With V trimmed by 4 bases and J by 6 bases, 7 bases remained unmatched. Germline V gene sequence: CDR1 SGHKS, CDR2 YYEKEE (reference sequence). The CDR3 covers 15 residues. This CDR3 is CASSTSGTANSPLHF. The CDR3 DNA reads TGTGCCAGCAGCACATCCGGGACAGCTAATTCACCCCTCCACTTT. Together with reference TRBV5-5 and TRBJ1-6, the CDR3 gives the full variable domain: DAGVTQSPTHLIKTRGQQVTLRCSPISGHKSVSWYQQVLGQGPQFIFQYYEKEERGRGNFPDRFSARQFPNYSSELNVNALLLGDSALYLCASSTSGTANSPLHFGNGTRLTVT.

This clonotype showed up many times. CDR3 in amino acids: CASSWRLGLNSPLHF. The CDR3 bases are TGTGCCAGCAGCTGGCGACTAGGGCTTAATTCACCCCTCCACTTT. V usage is TRBV11-2 and J usage is TRBJ1-6; D gene ambiguous. V dropped 4 bases and J dropped 6 bases, with 13 bases sitting between them. The CDR3 consists of 15 residues. From germline, CDR1 is SGHAT and CDR2 FQNNGV.

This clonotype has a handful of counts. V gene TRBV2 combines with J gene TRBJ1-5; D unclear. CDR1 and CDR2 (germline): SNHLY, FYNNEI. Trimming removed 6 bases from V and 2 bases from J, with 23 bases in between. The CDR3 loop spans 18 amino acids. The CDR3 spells CASSQGYSSGLGNQPQHF. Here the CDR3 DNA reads TGTGCCAGCAGCCAAGGGTATTCGTCAGGTCTGGGCAATCAGCCCCAGCATTTT.

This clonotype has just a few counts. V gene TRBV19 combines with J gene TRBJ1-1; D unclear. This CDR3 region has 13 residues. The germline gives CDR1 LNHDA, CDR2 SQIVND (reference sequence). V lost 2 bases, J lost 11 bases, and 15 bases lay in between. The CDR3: CASSILGGLGAFF. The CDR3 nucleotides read TGTGCCAGTAGTATACTAGGCGGCCTGGGGGCTTTCTTT.

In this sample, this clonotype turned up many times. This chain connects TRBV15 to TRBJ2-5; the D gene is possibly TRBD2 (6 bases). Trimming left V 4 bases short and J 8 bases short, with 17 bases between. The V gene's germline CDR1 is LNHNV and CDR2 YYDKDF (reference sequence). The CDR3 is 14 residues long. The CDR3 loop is CATSTYRDGGTQYF. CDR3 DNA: TGTGCCACCAGCACGTACCGGGACGGGGGTACCCAGTACTTC.

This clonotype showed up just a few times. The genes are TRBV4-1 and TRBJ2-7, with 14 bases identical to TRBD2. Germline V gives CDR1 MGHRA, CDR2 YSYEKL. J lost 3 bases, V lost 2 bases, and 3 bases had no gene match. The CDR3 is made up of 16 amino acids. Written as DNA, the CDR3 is TGCGCCAGCAGCCAACCGGGACTAGCGGGGGACTACGAGCAGTACTTC. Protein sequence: CASSQPGLAGDYEQYF.

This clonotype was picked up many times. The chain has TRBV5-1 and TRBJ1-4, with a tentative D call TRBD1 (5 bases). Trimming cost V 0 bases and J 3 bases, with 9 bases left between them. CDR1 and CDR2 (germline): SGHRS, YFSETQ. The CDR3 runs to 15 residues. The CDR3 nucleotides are TGCGCCAGCAGCTTGGCGCAGGGCTCTAATGAAAAACTGTTTTTT. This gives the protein CASSLAQGSNEKLFF.

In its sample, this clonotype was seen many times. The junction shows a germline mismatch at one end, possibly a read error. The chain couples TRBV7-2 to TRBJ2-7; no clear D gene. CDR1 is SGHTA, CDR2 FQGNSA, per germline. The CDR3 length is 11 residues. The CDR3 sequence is CASSLEGYIHF. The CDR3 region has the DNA TGTGCCAGCAGCTTAGAAGGGTACATCCACTTC.